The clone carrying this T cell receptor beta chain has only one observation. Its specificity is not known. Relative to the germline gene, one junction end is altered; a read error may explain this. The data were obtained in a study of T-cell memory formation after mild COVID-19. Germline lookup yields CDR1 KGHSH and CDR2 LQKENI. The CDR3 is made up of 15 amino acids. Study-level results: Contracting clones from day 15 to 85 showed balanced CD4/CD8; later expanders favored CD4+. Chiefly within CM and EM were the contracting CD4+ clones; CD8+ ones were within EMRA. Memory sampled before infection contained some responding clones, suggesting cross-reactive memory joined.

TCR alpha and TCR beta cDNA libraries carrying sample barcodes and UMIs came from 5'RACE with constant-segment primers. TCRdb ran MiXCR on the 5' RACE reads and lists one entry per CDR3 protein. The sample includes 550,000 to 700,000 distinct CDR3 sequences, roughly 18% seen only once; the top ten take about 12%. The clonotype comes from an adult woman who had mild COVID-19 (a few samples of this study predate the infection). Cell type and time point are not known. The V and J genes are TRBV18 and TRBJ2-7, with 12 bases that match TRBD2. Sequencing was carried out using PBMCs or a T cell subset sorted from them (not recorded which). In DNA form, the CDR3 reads TGTGACAGCTCACCTAACGGACTAGCGGGATACGAGCAGTACTTC. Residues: CDSSPNGLAGYEQYF.